The present entry profiles one T cell receptor beta chain with its context. Cohort placement rested on clinical history that participants reported themselves. The data were taken from a study of blood T cell repertoires in COVID-19. About the study: Both acute and convalescent COVID-19 samples were obtained from the United States, Italy and Spain.

The assay was immunoSEQ multiplex PCR, and TCRdb's table has in-frame clones only and misses some. This sample carries hundreds of thousands of clones, about nine tenths of them seen once, and the ten largest clones take approximately 9%. The CDR3 is 15 residues long. Germline V CDR1 and CDR2: SGHRS, YFSETQ. Trimming removed 4 bases at V and 1 base at J, with 14 bases between. The source of this sequence is a woman aged 18-30 years who had recovered from COVID-19. The specimen sequenced was PBMCs or T cells enriched from blood (not recorded which). The chain combines TRBV5-1 with TRBJ1-1; maybe TRBD1 (5 bases). The DNA for the CDR3 is TGCGCCAGCAGCCTGGAGGAGGGGCGGAACACTGAAGCTTTCTTT. Its protein product is CASSLEEGRNTEAFF.